This TCR beta chain is drawn from a study of CD8 T cells in ankylosing spondylitis. TCRdb recomputed calls from the 5' RACE reads with MiXCR, one row per CDR3 protein. The profile shows 750,000 to 850,000 distinct CDR3 sequences, about 12% of them singletons. Trimming cost V 6 bases and J 5 bases, with 16 bases left between them. The CDR3 consists of 14 residues. This clonotype was seen many times. The antigen is not known. Study-level findings and limits: Characteristic, it appeared, of ankylosing spondylitis blood was a TCR beta motif of eight highly homologous variants.

The rearrangement uses TRBV12-3 or TRBV12-4 and TRBJ2-5, with D tentatively TRBD2 (5 bases). Sequencing was carried out using blood, either unsorted or a sorted T cell fraction (not recorded which). This sequence originates from a male donor with ankylosing spondylitis. The CDR3 bases are TGTGCCAGCAGGTCTAGCACCGAAGGGGAGACCCAGTACTTC. It is translated as CASRSSTEGETQYF.